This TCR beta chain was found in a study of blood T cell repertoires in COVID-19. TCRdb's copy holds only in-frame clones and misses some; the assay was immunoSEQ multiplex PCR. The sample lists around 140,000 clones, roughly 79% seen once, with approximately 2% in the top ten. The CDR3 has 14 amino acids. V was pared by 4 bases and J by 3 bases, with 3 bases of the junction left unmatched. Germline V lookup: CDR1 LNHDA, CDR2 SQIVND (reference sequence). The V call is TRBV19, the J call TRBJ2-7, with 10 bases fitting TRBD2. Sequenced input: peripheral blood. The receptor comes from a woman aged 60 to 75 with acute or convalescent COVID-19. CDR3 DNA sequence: TGTGCCAGTAGTAAACTAGCGGGAAACTACGAGCAGTACTTC. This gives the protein CASSKLAGNYEQYF.